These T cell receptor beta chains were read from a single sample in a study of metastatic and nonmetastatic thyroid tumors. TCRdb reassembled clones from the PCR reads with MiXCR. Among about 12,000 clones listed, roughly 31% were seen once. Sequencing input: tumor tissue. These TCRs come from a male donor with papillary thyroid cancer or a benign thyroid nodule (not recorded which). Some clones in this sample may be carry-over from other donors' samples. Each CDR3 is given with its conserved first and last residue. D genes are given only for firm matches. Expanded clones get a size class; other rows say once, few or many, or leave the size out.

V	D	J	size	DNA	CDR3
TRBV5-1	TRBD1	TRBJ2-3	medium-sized	TGCGCCAGCAGCTCGGGACAGGGACTAGATACGCAGTATTTT	CASSSGQGLDTQYF
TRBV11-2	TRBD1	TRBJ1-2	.	TGTGCCAGCAGCAGAGGGACAGGGGGATATAACTATGGCTACACCTTC	CASSRGTGGYNYGYTF
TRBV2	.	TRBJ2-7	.	TGTGCCAGCAGTGTTAAGGGCTACGAGCAGTACTTC	CASSVKGYEQYF
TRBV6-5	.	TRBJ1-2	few	TGTGCCAGCAGTTCCCAGGGCACCGAGAGCAGATTCGGCCACACCTTC	CASSSQGTESRFGHTF
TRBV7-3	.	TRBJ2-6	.	TGTGCCAGCAGCTCCTCCCCAAGGGGTGCGTCTGGTGCCAACGTCCTGACTTTC	CASSSSPRGASGANVLTF
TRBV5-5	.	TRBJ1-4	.	TGTGCCAGCAGCTTAGAGGGGACGGGAACTAATGAAAAACTGTTTTTT	CASSLEGTGTNEKLFF
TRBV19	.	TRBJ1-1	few	TGTGCCAGTAGTATCGTCAGTAACACTGAAGCTTTCTTT	CASSIVSNTEAFF
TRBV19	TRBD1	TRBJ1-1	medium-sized	TGTGCCAGTAGTAGGGACAGGGGGAACACTGAAGCTTTCTTT	CASSRDRGNTEAFF
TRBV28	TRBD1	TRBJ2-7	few	TGTGCCAGCTGGGACAGGGCCAGATACGAGCAGTACTTC	CASWDRARYEQYF
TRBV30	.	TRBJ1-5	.	TGTGCCTGGAGTGTACAGGGTCGGCAGCCCCAGCATTTT	CAWSVQGRQPQHF
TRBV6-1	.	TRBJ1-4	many	TGTGCCAGCAGGGCGAGGAATGAAAAACTGTTTTTT	CASRARNEKLFF
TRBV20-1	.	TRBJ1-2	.	TGCAGTGCTAGAGATGAAGCAGGGGATGGCTACACCTTC	CSARDEAGDGYTF
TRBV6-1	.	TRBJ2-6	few	TGTGCCAGCAGTAAGGACCTTGAGGGGGCCAACGTCCTGACTTTC	CASSKDLEGANVLTF
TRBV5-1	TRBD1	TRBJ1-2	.	TGCGCCAGCAGCTTGGAAGGACAGGTCTATGGCTACACCTTC	CASSLEGQVYGYTF
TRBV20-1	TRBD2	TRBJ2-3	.	TGCAGTGATAGAGACCCAGGGGGGACTAGCGGCACAGATACGCAGTATTTT	CSDRDPGGTSGTDTQYF
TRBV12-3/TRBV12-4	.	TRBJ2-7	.	TGTGCCAGCAGTTACAGTAGCACGAAGCAGTACTTC	CASSYSSTKQYF
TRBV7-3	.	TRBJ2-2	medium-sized	TGTGCCAGCAGCTTATTCCAGGGCGGGAACACCGGGGAGCTGTTTTTT	CASSLFQGGNTGELFF
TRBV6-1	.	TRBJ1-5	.	TGTGCCAGCGTCCCATTGGGTAGCAATCAGCCCCAGCATTTT	CASVPLGSNQPQHF
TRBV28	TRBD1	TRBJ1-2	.	TGTGCCAGCAGTTTAGGGACAGGGGCATCCTATGGCGACACCTTC	CASSLGTGASYGDTF
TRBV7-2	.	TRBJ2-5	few	TGTGCCAGCAGCTTCTCGGGGGTTGGGACCCAGTACTTC	CASSFSGVGTQYF
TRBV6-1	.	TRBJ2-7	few	TGTGCCAGCAGGGTTGTCGACTACGAGCAGTACTTC	CASRVVDYEQYF
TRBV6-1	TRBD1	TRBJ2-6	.	TGTGCCAGCAGGAAAGGACAGGGGTGCTCTGGGGCCAACGTCCTGACTTTC	CASRKGQGCSGANVLTF
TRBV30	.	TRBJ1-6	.	TGTGCCTTGGAAGCGGGCGAGAGTTCACCCCTCCACTTT	CALEAGESSPLHF
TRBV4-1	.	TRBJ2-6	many	TGCGCCAGCAGCACCGGTCCCTCTGGGGCCAACGTCCTGACTTTC	CASSTGPSGANVLTF
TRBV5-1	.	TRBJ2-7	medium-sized	TGCGCCAGCAGCTTGGAGTACAGCTCCTACGAGCAGTACTTC	CASSLEYSSYEQYF
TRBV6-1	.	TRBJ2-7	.	TGTGCCAGCAGCATGGAGCGAGAGCAGTACTTC	CASSMEREQYF
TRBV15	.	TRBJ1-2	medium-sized	TGTGCCACCAGCAGAGAAGGGGGGGCGGATAACTATGGCTACACCTTC	CATSREGGADNYGYTF
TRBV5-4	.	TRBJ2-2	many	TGTGCCAGCAGTGGTAGCGAGTACACCGGGGAGCTGTTTTTT	CASSGSEYTGELFF
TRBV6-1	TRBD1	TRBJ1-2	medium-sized	TGTGCCAGCAGTGAAGAGACAGGGGGCGTTGGATTCTATGGCTACACCTTC	CASSEETGGVGFYGYTF
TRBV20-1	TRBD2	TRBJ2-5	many	TGCAGTGCTAGAGATCAGTCTAGCGGCTTTGGGATGTGGACCCAGTACTTC	CSARDQSSGFGMWTQYF
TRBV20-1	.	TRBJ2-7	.	TGCAGTGCTAGTTTGGACAGCCCCTACGAGCAGTACTTC	CSASLDSPYEQYF
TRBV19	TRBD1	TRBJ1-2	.	TGTGCCAGTAGTATACGGACAGGGAAGAGTGGCTACACCTTC	CASSIRTGKSGYTF